The clone carrying this TCR beta chain was picked up a small number of times. V gave up 6 bases and J gave up 6 bases; unmatched junction bases: 5. The CDR3 has 14 residues. The germline CDR1 and CDR2 sequences are MDHEN and SYDVKM. From the RT-PCR reads, TCRdb called clonotypes with MiXCR, one entry per CDR3 protein. This table has roughly 760,000 distinct CDR3 sequences, less than 25% appearing once. These data are taken from a study of response to subunit inactivated influenza vaccine. The sequence derives from a man aged 45-65 years who received an inactivated influenza vaccine. The specimen was PBMCs from blood, collected roughly 5 days after vaccination. The V and J genes are TRBV28 and TRBJ2-5; 12 bases align to TRBD1. The CDR3 protein is CASSGTGGLKTQYF. The CDR3 DNA follows: TGTGCCAGCAGCGGGACAGGGGGCTTGAAGACCCAGTACTTC.